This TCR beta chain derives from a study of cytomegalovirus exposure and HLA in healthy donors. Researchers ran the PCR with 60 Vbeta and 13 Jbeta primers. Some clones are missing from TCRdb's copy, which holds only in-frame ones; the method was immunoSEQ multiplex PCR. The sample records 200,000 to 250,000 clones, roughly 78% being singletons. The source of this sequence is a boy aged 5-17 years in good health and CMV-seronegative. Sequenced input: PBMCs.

Here the CDR3 reads CASSYVGVNQPQHF. In DNA form, the CDR3 reads TGTGCCAGCAGTTACGTAGGGGTAAATCAGCCCCAGCATTTT. This rearrangement joins TRBV6-6 to TRBJ1-5; a possible D gene is TRBD1 (5 bases). CDR3 length: 14 amino acids. The germline V gene has CDR1 MNHNY and CDR2 SVGAGI (reference sequence). Trimming left V 2 bases short and J 4 bases short, with 9 bases between.